This record looks at one TCR beta chain sequence and its context. No antigen is known for it. The data were obtained in a study of T-cell memory formation after mild COVID-19. Study-level findings and limits: Clones shrinking from day 15 to 85 showed even CD4/CD8 mixes; later expanders tilted CD4+. Among contracting clones, CD4+ were mainly CM/EM and CD8+ enriched in EMRA. Prior to infection, memory already included some responding clones, suggesting cross-reactive memory joined.

The V end was cut by 4 bases, the J end by 5 bases, with 22 bases between. CDR3 size: 18 residues. The germline CDR1 and CDR2 sequences are SGHRS and YFSETQ. The authors produced TCR alpha and TCR beta cDNA libraries with sample barcodes and UMIs by 5'RACE using constant-segment primers. TCRdb passed the 5' RACE reads through MiXCR, listing each CDR3 protein once. The data hold under 300,000 distinct CDR3 sequences, with 15% to 20% observed a single time. The receptor was isolated from a man aged 18 to 35 who had mild COVID-19 (a few samples of this study predate the infection). Cell type and time point are not known. The sample comprised PBMCs or a T cell subset sorted from them (not recorded which). The chain has TRBV5-1 and TRBJ2-6; tentative D call: TRBD1 (6 bases). This CDR3 reads CASSPRTVPWERANVLTF. The CDR3 DNA follows: TGCGCCAGCAGCCCACGGACAGTCCCTTGGGAAAGGGCCAACGTCCTGACTTTC.